The clone carrying this T cell receptor beta chain turned up a few times. The V end was cut by 2 bases, the J end by 4 bases, with 12 bases between. CDR1 SGDLS and CDR2 YYNGEE come from the germline V gene. The CDR3 has 15 residues. These data are taken from a study of blood T cells in healthy people across ages. A second PCR, run for 7 to 11 cycles, used a sample-barcoded 5' primer plus a J-beta primer mix. MiXCR was run by TCRdb on the 5' RACE reads, yielding one entry per CDR3 protein. The table records more than 750,000 distinct CDR3 sequences, 25% to 35% of them present only once. These sequences were also reported in another study, on T cells of mothers and their children.

Sequenced input: blood. The chain employs TRBV9 and TRBJ2-2; D is possibly TRBD1 or TRBD2 (5 bases each). This sequence was found in a woman in her 40s in good health. DNA for the CDR3: TGTGCCAGCAGCGTCCAGGGAGTCGGCACCGGGGAGCTGTTTTTT. Translation gives CASSVQGVGTGELFF.